This TCR beta chain was observed in a study of control samples from healthy donors and cancer patients. Sequencing was performed with immunoSEQ multiplex PCR; in TCRdb, only in-frame clones are kept and a portion is missing. Of about 120,000 clones listed, 85% to 95% are singletons. The germline gives CDR1 SGHRS, CDR2 YFSETQ. The CDR3 is 16 residues long. The ends lost 2 bases at V and 4 bases at J; junction bases unmatched: 4. The source material was PBMCs. The rearrangement links TRBV5-1 to TRBJ2-2; TRBD2 agrees at 11 bases. This sequence was found in a man older than 75 with head and neck cancer. The CDR3 DNA reads as TGCGCCAGCAGCTTCACCGGGACTAGCGGCACCGGGGAGCTGTTTTTT. This encodes CASSFTGTSGTGELFF.